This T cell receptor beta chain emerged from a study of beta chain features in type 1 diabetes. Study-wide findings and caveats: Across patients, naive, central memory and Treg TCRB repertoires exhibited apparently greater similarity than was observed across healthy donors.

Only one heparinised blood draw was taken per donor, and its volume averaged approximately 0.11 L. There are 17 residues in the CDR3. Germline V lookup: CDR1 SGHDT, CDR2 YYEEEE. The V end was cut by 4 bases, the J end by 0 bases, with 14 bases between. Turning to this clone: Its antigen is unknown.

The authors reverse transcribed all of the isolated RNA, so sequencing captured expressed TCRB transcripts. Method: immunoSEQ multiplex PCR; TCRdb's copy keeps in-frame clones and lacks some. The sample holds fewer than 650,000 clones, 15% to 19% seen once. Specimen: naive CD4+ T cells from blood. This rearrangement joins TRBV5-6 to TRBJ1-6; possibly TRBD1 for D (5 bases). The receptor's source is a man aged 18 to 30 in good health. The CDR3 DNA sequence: TGTGCCAGCAGCGCCTGGATCGGGGGCTCCTATAATTCACCCCTCCACTTT. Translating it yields CASSAWIGGSYNSPLHF.